Listed below are T cell receptor beta chains from one sample, sequenced in a study of shared clonotypes between healthy human individuals. The table came from immunoSEQ multiplex PCR; TCRdb's copy has only in-frame clones and leaves some out. The data show a few hundred thousand clones, roughly 95% seen once. Sample: naive CD8+ T cells sorted from blood. The receptors come from a woman in her thirties in good health. Both conserved end residues are trimmed from each CDR3.

J gene: TRBJ2-3; V gene: TRBV7-9; CDR3 protein: ASSSYTGGHTDTQY
J gene: TRBJ2-1; V gene: TRBV9; CDR3 protein: ASEGGEGEQF
J gene: TRBJ2-5; V gene: TRBV19; CDR3 protein: ASRDRGVGEETQY
J gene: TRBJ2-1; V gene: TRBV15; CDR3 protein: ATSREVGTYNEQF
J gene: TRBJ2-3; V gene: TRBV7-9; CDR3 protein: ASSPGQGTDTQY
J gene: TRBJ1-2; V gene: TRBV6-4; CDR3 protein: ASSLITGSGYT
J gene: TRBJ1-1; V gene: TRBV29-1; CDR3 protein: SAEGQNMNTEAF
J gene: TRBJ2-7; V gene: TRBV6-5; CDR3 protein: ASKQTGDTYEQY
J gene: TRBJ1-1; V gene: TRBV5-1; CDR3 protein: ASSLITGELLGSGSEAF
J gene: TRBJ2-1; V gene: TRBV7-9; CDR3 protein: ASSLGHNEQF
J gene: TRBJ2-7; V gene: TRBV30; CDR3 protein: AWSVTGNVYEQY
J gene: TRBJ2-1; V gene: TRBV18; CDR3 protein: ASSPGQGGSSYNEQF
J gene: TRBJ1-4; V gene: TRBV7-9; CDR3 protein: ASSSQGASEKLF